This T cell receptor (beta chain) is drawn from a study of spatial heterogeneity in lung cancer (dated by TCRdb to the late 2010s). With respect to the entire study: Beta-chain transcripts were consistently detected in greater numbers than alpha-chain transcripts, which likely reflects a higher abundance of beta-chain transcripts. Nonsynonymous mutation counts, determined by whole-exome sequencing of tumor tissue, were related to features of the TCR repertoire. TCR transcript counts in tumor regions correlated strongly with a T cell transcriptional module score from matched bulk RNA-seq. Both alpha and beta chains were TCR-sequenced in samples taken at surgery, namely 220 tumor regions, around 61 matched nontumor lung samples and about 52 PBMC samples. In the raw uncorrected reads, each unique combination of TCR and UMI appeared more than ten times on average. In non-small cell lung cancer, the study quantitatively compared TCR alpha and beta repertoires across several tumor regions, matched nontumor lung, and blood. Study-level results and caveats: Additional single-cell paired TCR alpha and beta sequencing was considered necessary to confirm, at a functional level, the hypothesis that regional TCRs recognize regional mutations. Counts of ubiquitous and regional expanded TCRs correlated with counts of ubiquitous and regional nonsynonymous mutations, respectively. TCR-seq was estimated to cover only roughly 7% of tumor T cells for alpha chains and approximately 13% for beta chains. The number of expanded intratumoral alpha and beta TCRs correlated with the tumor nonsynonymous mutation count.

To prepare the library, 5' RACE was applied. The sequencer listed for this sample is NextSeq 500. In the TCR library protocol, a unique molecular identifier was attached to each TCR cDNA molecule so that PCR and sequencing errors could be corrected. The authors processed their data as follows. Decombinator tools were used for TCR identification, UMI-based error correction and CDR3 extraction. Expanded TCRs were defined as those above a frequency of 2 per 1,000, corresponding to the top 1% of the tumor frequency distribution. Expanded tumor TCRs statistically deemed absent (corrected P<0.05) from at least one tumor region were classed as regional, and all other expanded tumor TCRs were classed as ubiquitous. Each repertoire was subsampled 100 times to 5,000 TCRs, after which Renyi diversity was computed with the R vegan package. To build CDR3 similarity networks, amino acid triplet string-kernel similarity was used, and CDR3s were connected when their pairwise similarity was above 0.82. TCRdb trimmed public reads at Q25 via fastp, called clones via MiXCR and kept in-frame beta chains. For every CDR3 protein sequence, its rows merge into one entry that carries the most common genes and DNA. TCRdb assigned the V and J calls; the authors' analysis was not used. Across this sample there are roughly 11,000 distinct CDR3 sequences, with approximately 14% seen only once. The biggest ten clones account for about a sixth of the sample.

The label giving this sample's time point can be read as: sample taken at primary tumor resection. Donors were around 69 patients with early-stage, untreated non-small cell lung cancer from the lung TRACERx cohort. Whole RNA extracted from tumor and nontumor lung tissue, or from cryopreserved PBMC samples, was used for TCR sequencing without cell sorting. Only patients for whom sufficient RNA was available from at least two tumor regions were selected for TCR sequencing. Before being selected, tumor and adjacent nontumor lung specimens were reviewed by a lung pathologist. Relative to germline, V is 5 bases shorter and J is 0 bases shorter, with 7 bases between their ends. Inclusive of the bounding cysteine and phenylalanine, the CDR3 is 13 residues long. Solely the CDR3 DNA is kept, with 39 bases framed from the first base. The germline V gene provides CDR1 SGHTA and CDR2 FQGNSA. Within its sample, this clonotype is medium-sized (0.01 to 0.1%). The antigen it recognizes is unknown. Base quality data are lacking; no much larger clone is found one base away.

The specimen was lung tumor tissue, collected at surgery. The rearrangement joined TRBV7-2 to TRBJ1-2; the D gene identity is not certain. This sequence originates from a male donor with early-stage non-small cell lung cancer. The CDR3 is CASSPGTNYGYTF. The nucleotide sequence is given as TGTGCCAGCAGCCCAGGTACTAACTATGGCTACACCTTC.